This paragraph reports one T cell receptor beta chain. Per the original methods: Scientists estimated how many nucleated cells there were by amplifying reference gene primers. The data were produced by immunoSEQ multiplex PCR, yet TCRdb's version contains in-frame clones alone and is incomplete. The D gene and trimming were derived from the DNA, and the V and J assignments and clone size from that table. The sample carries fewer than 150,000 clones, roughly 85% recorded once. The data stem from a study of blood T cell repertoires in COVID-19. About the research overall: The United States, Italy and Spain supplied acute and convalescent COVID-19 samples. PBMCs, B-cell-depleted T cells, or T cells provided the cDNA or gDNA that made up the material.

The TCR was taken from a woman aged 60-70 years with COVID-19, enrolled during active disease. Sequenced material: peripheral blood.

CDR3 in amino acids: CASSAGTGKTRSLHF. CDR3 nucleotide sequence: TGTGCCAGCAGCGCCGGGACAGGGAAGACTCGGTCCCTCCACTTT. This chain joins TRBV9 and TRBJ1-6, with 9 bases aligning to TRBD1. V lost 3 bases, J lost 14 bases, and 12 bases stayed unmatched. Per germline, CDR1 SGDLS and CDR2 YYNGEE. The CDR3 extends over 15 amino acids. Drawing the rest from reference TRBV9 and TRBJ1-6, the complete variable domain is DSGVTQTPKHLITATGQRVTLRCSPRSGDLSVYWYQQSLDQGLQFLIQYYNGEERAKGNILERFSAQQFPDLHSELNLSSLELGDSALYFCASSAGTGKTRSLHFGNGTRLTVT.